This T cell receptor beta chain stems from a study of T cells of healthy individuals. TCRdb itself ran the 5' RACE reads through MiXCR, one entry per CDR3 protein. In the table there are about 53,000 distinct CDR3 sequences, roughly 15% of which are singletons. The germline V gene has CDR1 MNHNY and CDR2 SVGAGI (reference sequence). The CDR3 is made up of 14 amino acids. V shed 0 bases and J shed 8 bases, with 11 bases lying between them. The chain couples TRBV6-6 to TRBJ2-1; D remains unclear. This clonotype was obtained from a human donor in good health. The DNA for the CDR3 is TGTGCCAGCAGTTACTCTGGCTACTTCGATGAGCAGTTCTTC. Amino acids: CASSYSGYFDEQFF.